This is a list of T cell receptor beta chains from one sample in a study of blood T cell repertoires in COVID-19. Using immunoSEQ multiplex PCR, the repertoire was profiled, and TCRdb retains in-frame clones only, with some absent. Of 60,000 to 85,000 clones in the sample, around nine tenths were seen once. Sample: peripheral blood. The source of these receptors is a human donor in a cohort sampled during active COVID-19. Both conserved end residues are part of each CDR3. D genes are given only for firm matches. Clone size, where shown, is once, few, many, or a class for clones that have expanded.

size	J	D	V	CDR3	DNA
.	TRBJ2-7	.	TRBV27	CASSLYAGLEYEQYF	TGTGCCAGCAGTTTATATGCGGGTTTGGAGTACGAGCAGTACTTC
.	TRBJ2-4	TRBD2	TRBV5-4	CASSPGTSGSVNIQYF	TGTGCCAGCAGCCCGGGGACTAGCGGGAGTGTCAACATTCAGTACTTC
.	TRBJ1-4	TRBD1	TRBV7-9	CASSVTGVGEKLFF	TGTGCCAGCAGCGTAACAGGGGTAGGGGAAAAACTGTTTTTT
once	TRBJ2-2	.	TRBV11-3	CASSYRERSGELFF	TGTGCCAGCAGCTACAGGGAACGCTCCGGGGAGCTGTTTTTT
.	TRBJ1-2	.	TRBV11-2	CASSSYYGYTF	TGTGCCAGCAGCTCCTATTATGGCTACACCTTC
.	TRBJ1-1	TRBD1	TRBV5-4	CASSPPGQLNTEAFF	TGTGCCAGCAGCCCCCCGGGACAGCTGAACACTGAAGCTTTCTTT
.	TRBJ1-2	.	TRBV5-6	CASSITGDGYTF	TGTGCCAGCAGCATAACCGGGGATGGCTACACCTTC
.	TRBJ2-5	.	TRBV30	CAWSVPGAGKTQYF	TGTGCCTGGAGTGTCCCAGGGGCTGGAAAGACCCAGTACTTC
.	TRBJ1-2	TRBD1	TRBV14	CASSSRTGSLGYTF	TGTGCCAGCAGTTCCCGGACAGGGAGCTTAGGCTACACCTTC
.	TRBJ1-1	TRBD1	TRBV6-5	CASTLDRASTEAFF	TGTGCCAGCACTCTAGACAGGGCAAGCACTGAAGCTTTCTTT
.	TRBJ1-6	.	TRBV2	CASTRGGGEDNSPLHF	TGTGCCAGCACCAGAGGGGGGGGTGAGGATAATTCACCCCTCCACTTT
.	TRBJ2-1	.	TRBV20-1	CSASHHSYNEQFF	TGCAGTGCTAGTCACCACAGCTACAATGAGCAGTTCTTC
.	TRBJ2-7	TRBD1	TRBV7-3	CASSLSGTGVSEQYF	TGTGCCAGCAGCTTATCCGGGACAGGGGTTTCCGAGCAGTACTTC
once	TRBJ1-4	TRBD1	TRBV15	CATSRANRGRGEKLFF	TGTGCCACCAGCAGAGCCAACAGGGGACGGGGTGAAAAACTGTTTTTT
.	TRBJ1-2	.	TRBV25-1	CASTGVTYGYTF	TGTGCCAGTACGGGGGTTACCTATGGCTACACCTTC
.	TRBJ2-3	.	TRBV9	CASSVVSSTDTQYF	TGTGCCAGCAGCGTAGTTAGTTCCACAGATACGCAGTATTTT
.	TRBJ1-2	TRBD1	TRBV2	CASSDGGQSYGYTF	TGTGCCAGCAGTGATGGGGGACAGTCGTATGGCTACACCTTC
.	TRBJ1-1	TRBD1	TRBV18	CASSRTGGTEAFF	TGTGCCAGCTCACGGACAGGGGGGACTGAAGCTTTCTTT
.	TRBJ2-5	TRBD1	TRBV10-1	CAPTGGAPRTQYF	TGCGCTCCGACAGGGGGGGCTCCACGAACCCAGTACTTC
few	TRBJ1-2	TRBD1	TRBV4-1	CASSQDGDSDNYGYTF	TGCGCCAGCAGCCAAGATGGGGACAGTGATAACTATGGCTACACCTTC
.	TRBJ1-1	.	TRBV6-5	CASSYSLLTEAFF	TGTGCCAGCAGTTACTCCCTTCTGACTGAAGCTTTCTTT
.	TRBJ2-3	.	TRBV5-1	CASSSGTQGSTDTQYF	TGCGCCAGCAGCTCCGGGACTCAGGGATCCACAGATACGCAGTATTTT
.	TRBJ2-6	.	TRBV6-1	CASSVGSGYSGANVLTF	TGTGCCAGCAGTGTGGGCTCTGGGTACTCTGGGGCCAACGTCCTGACTTTC
.	TRBJ2-3	.	TRBV7-3	CASSSDGRDTDTQYF	TGTGCCAGCAGCTCGGACGGTCGGGACACAGATACGCAGTATTTT
.	TRBJ2-1	TRBD1	TRBV3-1/TRBV3-2	CASSQDSAAGGRNEQFF	TGTGCCAGCAGCCAAGATTCAGCGGCAGGGGGCCGCAATGAGCAGTTCTTC
.	TRBJ2-7	.	TRBV7-9	CASSQGTHSYEQYF	TGTGCCAGCAGTCAGGGGACACACTCCTACGAGCAGTACTTC
.	TRBJ2-7	TRBD2	TRBV6-6	CASSPSIGLAGTPYEQYF	TGTGCCAGCAGTCCGAGTATAGGACTAGCGGGGACCCCCTACGAGCAGTACTTC
.	TRBJ2-7	.	TRBV28	CASTPGWNEQYF	TGTGCCAGCACACCGGGATGGAACGAGCAGTACTTC
.	TRBJ2-5	.	TRBV29-1	CSAARTIGQETQYF	TGCAGCGCCGCCCGGACAATCGGGCAAGAGACCCAGTACTTC
.	TRBJ1-1	.	TRBV12-3/TRBV12-4	CASIRTENTEAFF	TGTGCCAGCATCAGGACAGAGAACACTGAAGCTTTCTTT
.	TRBJ1-2	.	TRBV7-3	CASSLGPNYGYTF	TGTGCCAGCAGCTTAGGCCCCAACTATGGCTACACCTTC
once	TRBJ2-7	TRBD1	TRBV27	CASRGNRGSYEQYF	TGTGCCAGCAGGGGGAACAGGGGGTCCTACGAGCAGTACTTC
.	TRBJ1-2	.	TRBV27	CASSLMSTGGYTF	TGTGCCAGCAGTTTAATGTCAACCGGGGGCTACACCTTC
.	TRBJ2-7	TRBD2	TRBV27	CASRFSSGGRYEQYF	TGTGCCAGCAGATTCTCTAGCGGGGGTAGGTACGAGCAGTACTTC
.	TRBJ1-1	.	TRBV18	CASSPTGTEAFF	TGTGCCAGCTCACCAACAGGGACTGAAGCTTTCTTT
.	TRBJ1-5	.	TRBV19	CASSPLGGTRGSQPQHF	TGTGCCAGTAGCCCACTCGGAGGGACCAGAGGCAGTCAGCCCCAGCATTTT
.	TRBJ2-1	TRBD2	TRBV7-8	CASKGGSGIYNEQFF	TGTGCCAGCAAGGGGGGTAGCGGGATCTACAATGAGCAGTTCTTC
.	TRBJ1-1	.	TRBV7-9	CASSPGVMKDTEAFF	TGTGCCAGCAGCCCAGGGGTGATGAAGGACACTGAAGCTTTCTTT
.	TRBJ2-7	.	TRBV4-3	CASSQDRRLYYEQYF	TGCGCCAGCAGCCAAGATCGGAGATTATACTACGAGCAGTACTTC
.	TRBJ2-5	.	TRBV4-1	CASLSKQASSCQETQYF	TGCGCCAGTCTCTCGAAGCAGGCTAGCTCGTGTCAAGAGACCCAGTACTTC
.	TRBJ2-7	.	TRBV6-2/TRBV6-3	CASSYVGSEQYF	TGTGCCAGCAGTTACGTCGGTTCCGAGCAGTACTTC
once	TRBJ1-1	TRBD1	TRBV7-2	CASSTWTGENTEAFF	TGTGCCAGCAGCACCTGGACAGGGGAGAACACTGAAGCTTTCTTT
.	TRBJ1-2	TRBD1	TRBV28	CASSTVGNRGSGYGYTF	TGTGCCAGCAGTACAGTTGGCAACAGGGGGTCTGGCTATGGCTACACCTTC
.	TRBJ2-2	TRBD1	TRBV11-3	CASSPGQGGTGELFF	TGTGCCAGCAGCCCAGGACAGGGGGGGACCGGGGAGCTGTTTTTT
.	TRBJ2-3	.	TRBV4-1	CASSQGSTDTDTQYF	TGCGCCAGCAGCCAAGGGTCTACCGACACAGATACGCAGTATTTT
.	TRBJ2-2	TRBD2	TRBV4-2	CASSGLSSGVNTGELFF	TGTGCCAGCAGCGGCCTTAGTAGCGGGGTAAACACCGGGGAGCTGTTTTTT
.	TRBJ1-5	.	TRBV6-1	CASSEDRGGTTQPQHF	TGTGCCAGCAGTGAAGACCGCGGCGGAACAACCCAGCCCCAGCATTTT
.	TRBJ2-1	TRBD2	TRBV3-1/TRBV3-2	CASTSTSGTYNEQFF	TGTGCCAGTACTTCGACTAGCGGGACCTACAATGAGCAGTTCTTC
.	TRBJ2-1	TRBD2	TRBV4-2	CASSQVYSGMDNEQFF	TGTGCCAGCAGCCAAGTTTATAGCGGGATGGACAATGAGCAGTTCTTC
.	TRBJ2-1	.	TRBV5-1	CASSLVQSEQFF	TGCGCCAGCAGCTTGGTCCAATCCGAGCAGTTCTTC
.	TRBJ1-1	.	TRBV28	CASSFRFEAFF	TGTGCCAGCAGTTTCAGGTTTGAAGCTTTCTTT
.	TRBJ1-3	.	TRBV30	CALGGPGNTIYF	TGTGCCCTCGGGGGGCCTGGAAACACCATATATTTT
.	TRBJ2-7	TRBD2	TRBV27	CASTLAGGHREQYF	TGTGCCAGCACCCTAGCGGGGGGGCATCGCGAGCAGTACTTC